Listed here are 28 T cell receptor beta chains from one sample, sequenced in a study of shared clonotypes between healthy human individuals. Method: immunoSEQ multiplex PCR; TCRdb's copy keeps in-frame clones and lacks some. The sample has around 600,000 clones; around 96% are singletons. Naive CD8 populations comprised CD45RO-negative cells positively selected for CCR7, excluding terminally differentiated effector memory CD45RA+ cells. Input material: naive CD8+ T cells sorted from blood. The receptors come from a woman aged 25 to 39 in good health.

The chain uses TRBV27 and TRBJ2-5; 10 bases align to TRBD1. The length of the CDR3 is 15 residues. Germline CDR1 and CDR2: MNHEY and SMNVEV (reference sequence). Unmatched junction bases numbered 8, after V lost 5 bases and J lost 5 bases. CDR3 DNA sequence: TGTGCCAGCAGTCTTGGGACAGGGGACGGGGAGACCCAGTACTTC. Encoded protein: CASSLGTGDGETQYF.

The chain joins TRBV4-1 to TRBJ2-7; no firm D call. V lost 1 base and J 0 bases, leaving 7 bases between the germline ends. The CDR3 has 14 residues. CDR1 MGHRA and CDR2 YSYEKL come from the germline V gene. Here the CDR3 DNA reads TGCGCCAGCAGCCAAGTTTCGGACTCCTACGAGCAGTACTTC. Translating gives CASSQVSDSYEQYF.

V is TRBV5-1 and J is TRBJ2-7, with 7 bases lining up with TRBD2. This CDR3 is 13 amino acids long. Trimming at V came to 3 bases and at J to 2 bases, leaving 2 bases not matched to a gene. Looked up from germline, CDR1 is SGHRS and CDR2 is YFSETQ. The DNA of the CDR3 is TGCGCCAGCAGCTCTAGCGGCGCCTACGAGCAGTACTTC. Its protein product is CASSSSGAYEQYF.

The chain uses TRBV7-2 and TRBJ2-5; 10 bases match TRBD1. With V trimmed by 4 bases and J by 1 base, 3 bases remained unmatched. Germline CDR1 is SGHTA and CDR2 is FQGNSA. The CDR3 has 15 residues. The CDR3 DNA follows: TGTGCCAGCAGCTCGGGACAGGGGCGCCAAGAGACCCAGTACTTC. It specifies CASSSGQGRQETQYF.

The gene calls are TRBV10-2 and TRBJ1-1, with 8 bases that match TRBD1. Germline CDR1 reads WSHSY; CDR2 reads SAAADI. Unmatched junction bases numbered 1, after V lost 6 bases and J lost 7 bases. The CDR3 runs 11 residues. The CDR3 reads CASRQGVEAFF. CDR3 bases: TGCGCCAGCAGACAGGGGGTTGAAGCTTTCTTT.

This clone has only a few counts. The V gene is TRBV2, the J gene TRBJ1-5; D not certain. Looked up from germline, CDR1 is SNHLY and CDR2 is FYNNEI. V was pared by 1 base and J by 3 bases, with 7 bases between. The CDR3 is 14 residues long. CDR3: CASSEGPNNQPQHF. Here the CDR3 DNA reads TGTGCCAGCAGTGAAGGACCGAACAATCAGCCCCAGCATTTT.

This rearrangement joins TRBV11-2 to TRBJ2-7; maybe TRBD1 (5 bases). Trimming removed 6 bases at V and 3 bases at J, with 12 bases between. The germline gives CDR1 SGHAT, CDR2 FQNNGV. CDR3 size: 13 residues. The CDR3 nucleotides are TGTGCCAGCAGTCCTCTGGACAACTACGAGCAGTACTTC. Encoded protein: CASSPLDNYEQYF.

With respect to this clone: Other DNA sequences within the sample encode an identical CDR3. This rearrangement joins TRBV19 to TRBJ1-2, with D perhaps TRBD1 (5 bases). In germline, CDR1 is LNHDA, CDR2 SQIVND (reference sequence). V dropped 1 base and J dropped 6 bases, with 6 bases sitting between them. This CDR3 region has 12 residues. Here the CDR3 DNA reads TGTGCCAGTAGTATAGGAGGGGATGGCTACACCTTC. Translation gives CASSIGGDGYTF.

V and J are TRBV29-1 and TRBJ2-5; TRBD2 agrees at 9 bases. V dropped 4 bases and J dropped 6; count of bases not matched to a gene: 9. Looked up from germline, CDR1 is SQVTM and CDR2 is ANQGSEA. This CDR3 has 14 residues. The CDR3 reads CSVAPGSGRQTQYF. The CDR3 coding sequence is TGCAGCGTTGCCCCTGGGAGCGGGAGGCAGACCCAGTACTTC. Filled out from reference TRBV29-1 and TRBJ2-5, the complete variable domain reads SAVISQKPSRDICQRGTSLTIQCQVDSQVTMMFWYRQQPGQSLTLIATANQGSEATYESGFVIDKFPISRPNLTFSTLTVSNMSPEDSSIYLCSVAPGSGRQTQYFGPGTRLLVL.

This chain connects TRBV5-1 to TRBJ1-2; D is undetermined. The length of the CDR3 is 13 residues. Trimming pared 2 bases from V and 4 bases from J, leaving 9 bases between. Germline CDR1 and CDR2: SGHRS and YFSETQ. The CDR3 loop is CASSFVYSYGYTF. DNA for the CDR3: TGCGCCAGCAGCTTCGTCTACAGCTATGGCTACACCTTC.

Concerning this clone: Other DNA sequences in the sample encode the same CDR3. The chain recombines TRBV19 with TRBJ1-1; D gene uncertain. The CDR3 spans 14 residues. The V gene lost 3 bases and the J gene lost 0 bases, with 8 bases spanning the gap. Per the germline V gene, CDR1 is LNHDA and CDR2 is SQIVND (reference sequence). CDR3 sequence reads: CASSIGGMNTEAFF. CDR3 DNA sequence: TGTGCCAGTAGTATTGGTGGGATGAACACTGAAGCTTTCTTT.

This clone was seen once. The chain couples TRBV4-1 to TRBJ2-1; the D gene is possibly TRBD1 (5 bases). Germline V gene data show CDR1 as MGHRA and CDR2 as YSYEKL. V was clipped by 5 bases and J by 5 bases, with 10 bases between them. This CDR3 is built from 13 residues. Written as DNA, the CDR3 is TGCGCCAGCAGCGCGGCGACAGACAATGAGCAGTTCTTC. Protein product: CASSAATDNEQFF.

This clone occurred a few times. This chain joins TRBV28 and TRBJ2-7, with no clear D. V was clipped by 6 bases and J by 7 bases, with 7 bases between them. The CDR3 runs 10 residues. Germline assignment: CDR1 MDHEN and CDR2 SYDVKM. The chain's CDR3 is CASSQAEQYF. The CDR3 coding sequence is TGTGCCAGCAGCCAAGCTGAGCAGTACTTC.

This chain links TRBV4-1 with TRBJ1-1, with 10 bases aligning to TRBD1. V gave up 3 bases and J gave up 3 bases; unmatched junction bases: 7. The germline V gene has CDR1 MGHRA and CDR2 YSYEKL. The CDR3 has 16 residues. CDR3 sequence (DNA): TGCGCCAGCAGCCATGTTCCGGGACAGGGGTACACTGAAGCTTTCTTT. Its translation: CASSHVPGQGYTEAFF.

The rearrangement joins TRBV7-9 to TRBJ1-4, with a tentative D call TRBD1 (5 bases). From germline, CDR1 is SEHNR and CDR2 FQNEAQ (reference sequence). Trimming cost V 0 bases and J 2 bases, with 7 bases left between them. The CDR3 sequence is 15 residues long. This CDR3 is CASSLARGTNEKLFF. CDR3 nucleotides: TGTGCCAGCAGCTTAGCGCGGGGGACTAATGAAAAACTGTTTTTT.

The chain combines TRBV14 with TRBJ2-2; 8 bases fit TRBD2. Germline V gene data show CDR1 as SGHDN and CDR2 as FVKESK. The CDR3 is 16 amino acids. The ends lost 5 bases at V and 3 bases at J; junction bases unmatched: 8. In nucleotides, the CDR3 is TGTGCCAGCAGCGGTTTGGCGGGAGGTTACACCGGGGAGCTGTTTTTT. Its protein product is CASSGLAGGYTGELFF.

This clone came up many times. The sample holds other DNA sequences that translate to the same CDR3. J is TRBJ1-5 and V is TRBV19; D is ambiguous. The V gene lost 1 base and the J gene lost 6 bases, with 4 bases spanning the gap. Germline CDR1 is LNHDA and CDR2 is SQIVND (reference sequence). CDR3 length equals 12 residues. The CDR3 here is CASSIVAQPQHF. CDR3 in DNA: TGTGCCAGTAGTATAGTCGCTCAGCCCCAGCATTTT.

This clone occurred once. The chain recombines TRBV29-1 with TRBJ2-7, with 11 bases identical to TRBD1. The V gene end was trimmed by 6 bases and the J gene end by 5 bases; junction bases not matched to a gene: 12. Per germline, CDR1 SQVTM and CDR2 ANQGSEA. The CDR3 is made up of 15 amino acids. CDR3 nucleotide sequence: TGCAGCGTACCCAAACCCGGGACAGGGGGGCACGAGCAGTACTTC. It translates to CSVPKPGTGGHEQYF.

CDR3 bases: TGTGCCAGCAGCTTATGGGGGACTTCGAACACCGGGGAGCTGTTTTTT. Protein sequence: CASSLWGTSNTGELFF. The chain uses TRBV11-2 and TRBJ2-2; TRBD2 is a possible D gene (6 bases). The CDR3 extends over 16 amino acids. The germline V gene encodes CDR1 SGHAT and CDR2 FQNNGV. The V and J ends lost 2 bases and 0 bases respectively, with 10 bases between them.

The chain joins TRBV5-6 to TRBJ2-3; perhaps TRBD1 as D (5 bases). V lost 7 bases to trimming and J lost 4 bases, with 16 bases between them. This CDR3 is 14 amino acids long. Per germline, CDR1 SGHDT and CDR2 YYEEEE. As DNA, the CDR3 is TGTGCCAGCCTTTCCCAGGGTGGATCAGATACGCAGTATTTT. As protein: CASLSQGGSDTQYF.

The gene calls are TRBV27 and TRBJ2-7, with 9 positions matching TRBD1. J lost 4 bases, V lost 2 bases, and 3 bases had no gene match. The germline CDR1 and CDR2 sequences are MNHEY and SMNVEV (reference sequence). This CDR3 comprises 14 residues. The CDR3 is CASSLGTGYYEQYF. The CDR3 nucleotides are TGTGCCAGCAGTTTAGGGACAGGGTATTACGAGCAGTACTTC.

The V and J genes are TRBV6-5 and TRBJ1-4; 7 positions match TRBD1. Losses at the gene ends were 6 bases for V and 0 bases for J; bases not matched to a gene: 4. Looked up from germline, CDR1 is MNHEY and CDR2 is SVGAGI. CDR3 length: 15 amino acids. The CDR3 DNA sequence: TGTGCCAGCAGGCCCGGGACAGCAACTAATGAAAAACTGTTTTTT. It specifies CASRPGTATNEKLFF.

The chain employs TRBV28 and TRBJ2-7; 12 bases agree with TRBD2. V shed 5 bases and J 0 bases; nucleotides not matched to a gene: 8. This CDR3 is built from 17 residues. Germline-derived CDR1 and CDR2 are MDHEN and SYDVKM. The CDR3 DNA follows: TGTGCCAGCAGTCCCTACTTGACTAGCGGGAGCTCCTACGAGCAGTACTTC. The encoded protein is CASSPYLTSGSSYEQYF.

This chain links TRBV4-2 with TRBJ2-2, with 10 bases fitting TRBD2. CDR1 LGHNA and CDR2 YNFKEQ come from the germline V gene. The CDR3 has 17 residues. Trimming took 3 bases from V and 4 from J; bases not matched to a gene: 8. CDR3 coding DNA: TGTGCCAGCAGCCAGGATTTAGCGGGAGGCCCCACCGGGGAGCTGTTTTTT. It translates to CASSQDLAGGPTGELFF.

This clone was counted once. The V gene is TRBV9, the J gene TRBJ1-6, with TRBD1 identical over 7 bases. The CDR3 is made up of 16 amino acids. Trimming removed 3 bases from V and 5 bases from J; junction bases left unmatched: 8. Per the germline V gene, CDR1 is SGDLS and CDR2 is YYNGEE. CDR3 in amino acids: CASSASRDRNNSPLHF. CDR3 bases: TGTGCCAGCAGCGCGTCCCGGGACAGAAATAATTCACCCCTCCACTTT.

The chain joins TRBV6-5 to TRBJ2-7; a possible D gene is TRBD1 (5 bases). The CDR3 is made up of 16 amino acids. V lost 0 bases and J 0 bases, leaving 12 bases between the germline ends. Germline lookup yields CDR1 MNHEY and CDR2 SVGAGI. CDR3 region: CASSYSVGESSYEQYF. The CDR3 DNA reads TGTGCCAGCAGTTACTCGGTAGGGGAAAGCTCCTACGAGCAGTACTTC.

This chain joins TRBV15 and TRBJ2-5; D is ambiguous. This CDR3 has 13 amino acids. V was cut by 6 bases and J by 1 base, with 9 bases left in between. Germline loops: CDR1 LNHNV, CDR2 YYDKDF (reference sequence). In DNA, the CDR3 is TGTGCCACCAGATTACAGCCCCAAGAGACCCAGTACTTC. Residues: CATRLQPQETQYF.

The chain combines TRBV27 with TRBJ2-1; 8 nucleotides agree with TRBD2. The CDR3 spans 15 residues. V shed 3 bases, J shed 7 bases, and the junction held 8 bases outside the gene matches. Germline CDR1 MNHEY, CDR2 SMNVEV (reference sequence). The CDR3: CASSLEGLVGNEQFF. DNA for the CDR3: TGTGCCAGCAGTTTGGAGGGACTAGTCGGGAATGAGCAGTTCTTC.